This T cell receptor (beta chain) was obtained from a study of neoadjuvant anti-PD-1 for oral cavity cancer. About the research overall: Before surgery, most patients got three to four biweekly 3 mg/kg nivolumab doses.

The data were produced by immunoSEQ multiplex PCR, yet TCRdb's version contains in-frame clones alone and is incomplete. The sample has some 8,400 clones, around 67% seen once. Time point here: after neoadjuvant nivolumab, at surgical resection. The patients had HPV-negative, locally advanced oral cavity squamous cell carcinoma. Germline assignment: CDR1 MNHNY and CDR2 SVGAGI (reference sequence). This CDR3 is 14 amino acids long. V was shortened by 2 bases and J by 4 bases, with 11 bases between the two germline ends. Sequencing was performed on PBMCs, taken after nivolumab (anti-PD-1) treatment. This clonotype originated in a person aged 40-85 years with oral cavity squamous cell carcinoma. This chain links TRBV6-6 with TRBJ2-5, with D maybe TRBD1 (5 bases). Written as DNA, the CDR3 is TGTGCCAGCAGTTACAGGGCAGGGCGAGAGACCCAGTACTTC. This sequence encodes CASSYRAGRETQYF.